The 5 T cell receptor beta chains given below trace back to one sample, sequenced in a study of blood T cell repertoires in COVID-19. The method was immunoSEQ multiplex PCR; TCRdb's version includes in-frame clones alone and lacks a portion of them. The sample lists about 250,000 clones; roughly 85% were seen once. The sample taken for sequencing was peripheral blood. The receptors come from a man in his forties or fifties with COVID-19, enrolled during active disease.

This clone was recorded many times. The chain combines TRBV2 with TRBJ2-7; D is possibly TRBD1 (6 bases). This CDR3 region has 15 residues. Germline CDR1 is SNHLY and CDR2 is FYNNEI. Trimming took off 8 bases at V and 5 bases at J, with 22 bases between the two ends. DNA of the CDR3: TGTGCCAGCCCCCCACCGACAGGTCCATTGGACGAGCAGTACTTC. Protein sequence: CASPPPTGPLDEQYF.

The DNA of the CDR3 is TGCGCCAGCAGCTCTGGTAGCGGGGGCGGGGAGCTGTTTTTT. Protein: CASSSGSGGGELFF. The chain joins TRBV5-1 to TRBJ2-2, with 9 bases matching TRBD2. Trimming removed 3 bases from V and 7 bases from J; junction bases left unmatched: 4. Germline values: CDR1 SGHRS, CDR2 YFSETQ. The length of the CDR3 is 14 residues.

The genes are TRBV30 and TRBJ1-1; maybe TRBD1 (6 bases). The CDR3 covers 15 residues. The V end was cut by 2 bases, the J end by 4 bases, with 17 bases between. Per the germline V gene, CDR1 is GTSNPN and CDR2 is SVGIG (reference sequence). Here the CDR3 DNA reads TGTGCCTGGAGTCCCCTCAGGGGACGGAGCACTGAAGCTTTCTTT. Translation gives CAWSPLRGRSTEAFF.

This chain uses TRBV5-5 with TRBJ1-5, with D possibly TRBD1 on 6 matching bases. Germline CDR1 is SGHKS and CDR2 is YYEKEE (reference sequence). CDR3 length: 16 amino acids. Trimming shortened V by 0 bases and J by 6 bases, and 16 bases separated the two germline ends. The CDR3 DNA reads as TGTGCCAGCAGCTTGGAAGGGGGATGGAGGAGTCAGCCCCAGCATTTT. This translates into CASSLEGGWRSQPQHF. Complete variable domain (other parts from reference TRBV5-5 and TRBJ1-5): DAGVTQSPTHLIKTRGQQVTLRCSPISGHKSVSWYQQVLGQGPQFIFQYYEKEERGRGNFPDRFSARQFPNYSSELNVNALLLGDSALYLCASSLEGGWRSQPQHFGDGTRLSIL.

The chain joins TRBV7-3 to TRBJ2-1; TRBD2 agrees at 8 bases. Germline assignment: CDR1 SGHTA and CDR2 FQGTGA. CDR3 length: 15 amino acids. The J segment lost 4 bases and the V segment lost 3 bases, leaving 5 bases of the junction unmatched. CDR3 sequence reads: CASSLNGGEYNEQFF. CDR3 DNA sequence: TGTGCCAGCAGCTTGAACGGGGGGGAGTACAATGAGCAGTTCTTC.